The sequence of this T cell receptor beta chain was determined in a study of T-cell reconstitution after alpha-beta-depleted transplantation in children. Points from the study as a whole: Fresh T-cell production supplied most of the T-cell counts and diversity seen one year after transplant. The high TCRbeta diversity at day 60 in some patients came from surviving recipient T cells and thymic progenitors. At around two months after transplant, the alpha-beta T cells were reportedly derived from several hundred expanded clones that came from non-depleted graft cells.

This sample's TCRbeta library carried unique molecular identifier barcodes. MiXCR, applied by TCRdb to the PCR reads, yields one record per CDR3 protein. The data contain around 670,000 distinct CDR3 sequences, 10% to 15% of them seen just once; the ten biggest clones take up 0.75% to 0.85%. In its sample, this clonotype was seen a few times. The antigen remains undetermined. Germline V gene data show CDR1 as DFQATT and CDR2 as SNEGSKA (reference sequence). This CDR3 comprises 15 residues. Trimming took 6 bases from V and 6 from J; bases not matched to a gene: 17. The specimen was PBMCs, collected before TCRalphabeta/CD19-depleted stem cell transplant. This clonotype originated in a girl aged 2-10 years with congenital amegakaryocytic thrombocytopenia, due to receive a stem cell transplant. This chain joins TRBV20-1 and TRBJ2-7; 7 positions match TRBD1. CDR3: CSAKRLAGGSLEQYF. The CDR3 DNA reads TGCAGTGCCAAGAGGTTGGCAGGGGGTTCCCTCGAGCAGTACTTC.